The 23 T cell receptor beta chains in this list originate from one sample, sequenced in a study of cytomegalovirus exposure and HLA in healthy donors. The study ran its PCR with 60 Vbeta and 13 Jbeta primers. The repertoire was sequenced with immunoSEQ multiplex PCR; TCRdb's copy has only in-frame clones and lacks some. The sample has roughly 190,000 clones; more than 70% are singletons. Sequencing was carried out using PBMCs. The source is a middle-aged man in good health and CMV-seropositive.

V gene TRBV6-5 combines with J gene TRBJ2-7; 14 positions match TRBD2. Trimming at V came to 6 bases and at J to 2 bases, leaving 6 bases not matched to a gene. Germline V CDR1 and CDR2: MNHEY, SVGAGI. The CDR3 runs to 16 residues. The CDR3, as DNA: TGTGCCAGCAGATACCCGGGACTAGCGGGAGCCTACGAGCAGTACTTC. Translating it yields CASRYPGLAGAYEQYF.

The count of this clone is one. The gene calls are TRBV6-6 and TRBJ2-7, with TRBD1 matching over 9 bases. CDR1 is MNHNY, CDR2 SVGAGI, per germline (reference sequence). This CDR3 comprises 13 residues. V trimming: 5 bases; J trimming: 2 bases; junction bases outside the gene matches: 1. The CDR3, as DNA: TGTGCCAGCAGTACAGGGGGCCCCTACGAGCAGTACTTC. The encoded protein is CASSTGGPYEQYF.

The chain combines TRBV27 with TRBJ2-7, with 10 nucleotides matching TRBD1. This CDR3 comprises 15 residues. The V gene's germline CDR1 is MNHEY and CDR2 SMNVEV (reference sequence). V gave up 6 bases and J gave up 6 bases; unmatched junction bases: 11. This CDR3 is CASRVGQGVSSEQYF. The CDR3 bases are TGTGCCAGCAGGGTCGGACAGGGGGTAAGCAGCGAGCAGTACTTC.

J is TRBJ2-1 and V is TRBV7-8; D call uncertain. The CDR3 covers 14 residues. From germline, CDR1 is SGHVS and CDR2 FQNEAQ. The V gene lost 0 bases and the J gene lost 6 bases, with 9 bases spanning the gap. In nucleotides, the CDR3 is TGTGCCAGCAGCTTAGCGGAGTCCCGCAATGAGCAGTTCTTC. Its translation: CASSLAESRNEQFF.

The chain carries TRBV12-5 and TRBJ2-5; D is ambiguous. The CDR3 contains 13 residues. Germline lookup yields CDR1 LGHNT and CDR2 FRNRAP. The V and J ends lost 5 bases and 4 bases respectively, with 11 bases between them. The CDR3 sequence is CASGPSPSETQYF. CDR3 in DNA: TGTGCTAGTGGTCCCTCCCCCTCAGAGACCCAGTACTTC.

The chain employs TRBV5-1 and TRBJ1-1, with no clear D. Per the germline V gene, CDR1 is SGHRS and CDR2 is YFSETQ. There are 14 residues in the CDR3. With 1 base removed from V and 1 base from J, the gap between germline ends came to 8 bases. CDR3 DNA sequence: TGCGCCAGCAGCTTGCAGGATCCGAACACTGAAGCTTTCTTT. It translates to CASSLQDPNTEAFF.

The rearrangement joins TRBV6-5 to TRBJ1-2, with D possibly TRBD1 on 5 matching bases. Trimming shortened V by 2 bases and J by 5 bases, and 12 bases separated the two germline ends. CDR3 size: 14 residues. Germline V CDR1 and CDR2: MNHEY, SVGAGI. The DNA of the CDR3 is TGTGCCAGCAGTTACACAGGCGGTGGGTATGGCTACACCTTC. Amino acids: CASSYTGGGYGYTF.

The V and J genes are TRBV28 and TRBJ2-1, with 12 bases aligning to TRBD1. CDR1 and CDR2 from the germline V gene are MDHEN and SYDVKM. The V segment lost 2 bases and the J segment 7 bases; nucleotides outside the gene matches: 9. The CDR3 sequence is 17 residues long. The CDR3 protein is CASSLSTGTGGLNEQFF. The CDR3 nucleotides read TGTGCCAGCAGTTTAAGCACCGGGACAGGGGGCCTGAATGAGCAGTTCTTC.

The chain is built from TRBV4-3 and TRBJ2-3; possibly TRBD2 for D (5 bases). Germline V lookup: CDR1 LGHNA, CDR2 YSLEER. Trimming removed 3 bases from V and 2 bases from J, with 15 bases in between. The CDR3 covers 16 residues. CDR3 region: CASSQIGAELTDTQYF. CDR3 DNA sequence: TGCGCCAGCAGCCAGATTGGAGCGGAACTCACAGATACGCAGTATTTT.

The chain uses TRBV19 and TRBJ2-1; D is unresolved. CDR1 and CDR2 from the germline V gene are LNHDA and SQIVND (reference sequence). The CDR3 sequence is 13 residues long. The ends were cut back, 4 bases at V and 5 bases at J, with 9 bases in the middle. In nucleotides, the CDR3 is TGTGCCAGTAGTACGACACGTCACAATGAGCAGTTCTTC. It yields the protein CASSTTRHNEQFF.

In DNA, the CDR3 is TGTGCCAGCAGTTGGGCCGGGGAGTCCTTGAACGAGCAGTACTTC. It specifies CASSWAGESLNEQYF. This rearrangement joins TRBV27 to TRBJ2-7, with D perhaps matching TRBD2 (5 bases). In germline, CDR1 is MNHEY, CDR2 SMNVEV (reference sequence). Trimming left V 4 bases short and J 5 bases short, with 18 bases between. The CDR3 sequence is 15 residues long.

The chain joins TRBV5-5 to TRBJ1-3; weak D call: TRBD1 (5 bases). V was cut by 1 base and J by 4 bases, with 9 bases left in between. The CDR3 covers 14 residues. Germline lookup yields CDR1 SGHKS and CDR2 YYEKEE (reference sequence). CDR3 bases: TGTGCCAGCAGCTTGCCAGGGAGGGGAAACACCATATATTTT. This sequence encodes CASSLPGRGNTIYF.

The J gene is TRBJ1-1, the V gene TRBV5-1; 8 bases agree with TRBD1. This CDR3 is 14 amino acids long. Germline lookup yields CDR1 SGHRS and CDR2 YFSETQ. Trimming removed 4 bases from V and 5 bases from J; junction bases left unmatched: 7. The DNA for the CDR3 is TGCGCCAGCAGCGCGACAGGGGTGGCGACTGAAGCTTTCTTT. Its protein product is CASSATGVATEAFF.

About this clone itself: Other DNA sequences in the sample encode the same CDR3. The DNA for the CDR3 is TGCGCCAGCAGCTTGGGTACGGGGGATTGGACTGAAGCTTTCTTT. Translating it yields CASSLGTGDWTEAFF. The genes are TRBV5-1 and TRBJ1-1; TRBD1 might be the D (5 bases). Trimming left V 0 bases short and J 5 bases short, with 14 bases between. This CDR3 comprises 15 residues. The germline V gene encodes CDR1 SGHRS and CDR2 YFSETQ.

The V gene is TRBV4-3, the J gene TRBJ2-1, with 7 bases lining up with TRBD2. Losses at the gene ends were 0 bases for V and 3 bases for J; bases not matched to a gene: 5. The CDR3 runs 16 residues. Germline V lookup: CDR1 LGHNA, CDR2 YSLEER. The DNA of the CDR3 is TGCGCCAGCAGCCAAGAGACTAGCCCCCTCTACAATGAGCAGTTCTTC. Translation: CASSQETSPLYNEQFF.

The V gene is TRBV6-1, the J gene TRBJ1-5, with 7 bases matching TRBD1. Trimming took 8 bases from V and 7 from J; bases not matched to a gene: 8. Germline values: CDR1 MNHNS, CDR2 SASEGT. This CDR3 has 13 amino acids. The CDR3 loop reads CASVPQGHQPQHF. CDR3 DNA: TGTGCCAGCGTCCCACAGGGGCACCAGCCCCAGCATTTT.

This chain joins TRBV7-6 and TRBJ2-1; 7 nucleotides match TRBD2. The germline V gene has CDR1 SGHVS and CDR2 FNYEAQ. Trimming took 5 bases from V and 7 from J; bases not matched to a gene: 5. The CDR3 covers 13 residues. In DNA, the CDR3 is TGTGCCAGCAGCCTTACTAGCGTGAATGAGCAGTTCTTC. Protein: CASSLTSVNEQFF.

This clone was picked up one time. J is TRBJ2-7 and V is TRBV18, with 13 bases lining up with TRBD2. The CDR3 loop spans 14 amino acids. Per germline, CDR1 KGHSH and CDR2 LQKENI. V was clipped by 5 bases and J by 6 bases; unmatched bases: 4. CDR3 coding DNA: TGTGCCAGCTCAGGGACTAGCGGGAATGGCGAGCAGTACTTC. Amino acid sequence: CASSGTSGNGEQYF.

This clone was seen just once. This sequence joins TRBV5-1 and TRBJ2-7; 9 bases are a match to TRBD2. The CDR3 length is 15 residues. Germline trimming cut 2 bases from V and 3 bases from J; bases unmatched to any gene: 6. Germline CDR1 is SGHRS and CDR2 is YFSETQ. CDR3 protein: CASSLLAGGSYEQYF. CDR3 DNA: TGCGCCAGCAGCTTACTAGCGGGTGGGAGCTACGAGCAGTACTTC. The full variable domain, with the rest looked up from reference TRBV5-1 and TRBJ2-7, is KAGVTQTPRYLIKTRGQQVTLSCSPISGHRSVSWYQQTPGQGLQFLFEYFSETQRNKGNFPGRFSGRQFSNSRSEMNVSTLELGDSALYLCASSLLAGGSYEQYFGPGTRLTVT.

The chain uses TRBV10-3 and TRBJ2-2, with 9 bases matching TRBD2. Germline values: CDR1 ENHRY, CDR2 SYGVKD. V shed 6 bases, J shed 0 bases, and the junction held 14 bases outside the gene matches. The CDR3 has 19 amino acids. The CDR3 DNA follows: TGTGCCATCAGCCCCCTGGGGGCGGGAGGGCCTTCGAACACCGGGGAGCTGTTTTTT. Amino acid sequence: CAISPLGAGGPSNTGELFF.

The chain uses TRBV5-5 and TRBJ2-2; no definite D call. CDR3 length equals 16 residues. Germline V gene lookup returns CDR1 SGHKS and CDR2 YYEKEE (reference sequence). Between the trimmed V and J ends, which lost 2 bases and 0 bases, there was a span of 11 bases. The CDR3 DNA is TGTGCCAGCAGCTTTCTAGGCCAGTCGAACACCGGGGAGCTGTTTTTT. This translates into CASSFLGQSNTGELFF.

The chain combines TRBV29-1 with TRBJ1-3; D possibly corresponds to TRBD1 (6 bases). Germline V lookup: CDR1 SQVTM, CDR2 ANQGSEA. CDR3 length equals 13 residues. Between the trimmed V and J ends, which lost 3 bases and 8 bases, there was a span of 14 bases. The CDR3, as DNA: TGCAGCGTTGACCAGGGAGGGGGAGACACCATATATTTT. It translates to CSVDQGGGDTIYF.

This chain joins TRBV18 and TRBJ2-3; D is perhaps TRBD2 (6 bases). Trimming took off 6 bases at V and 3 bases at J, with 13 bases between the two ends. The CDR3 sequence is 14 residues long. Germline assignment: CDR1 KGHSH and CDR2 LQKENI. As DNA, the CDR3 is TGTGCCAGCTCTCCGGGACTTGAGACAGATACGCAGTATTTT. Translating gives CASSPGLETDTQYF.